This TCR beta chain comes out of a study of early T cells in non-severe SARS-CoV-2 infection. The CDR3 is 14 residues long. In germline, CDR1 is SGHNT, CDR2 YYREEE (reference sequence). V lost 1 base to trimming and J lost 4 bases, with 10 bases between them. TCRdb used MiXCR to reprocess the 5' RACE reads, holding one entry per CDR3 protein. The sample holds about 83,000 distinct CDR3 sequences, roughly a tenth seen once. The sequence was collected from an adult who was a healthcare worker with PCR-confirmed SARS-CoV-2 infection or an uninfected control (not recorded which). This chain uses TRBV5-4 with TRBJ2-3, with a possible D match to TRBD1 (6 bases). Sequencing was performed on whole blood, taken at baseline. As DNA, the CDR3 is TGTGCCAGCAGCTTGACAGGGTCGGCAGATACGCAGTATTTT. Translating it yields CASSLTGSADTQYF.